Listed here is a single T cell receptor (beta chain). Antigen: not known. The sample belongs to a study of OX40 agonist ivuxolimab in advanced cancers. Study-level findings and limits: Average numbers of expanded clones were greater in CD8+ T cells than in CD4+. At 0.1 to 3.0 mg/kg and by week 6, clonal expansion occurred in CD4+ and CD8+ blood T cells.

Trimming cost V 7 bases and J 15 bases; bases outside gene matches: 13. The CDR3 covers 14 residues. From germline, CDR1 is LNHDA and CDR2 SQIVND (reference sequence). The data were produced by immunoSEQ multiplex PCR, yet TCRdb's version contains in-frame clones alone and is incomplete. The data contain approximately 54,000 clones, around nine tenths of them singletons. Sequences were derived from CD4+ or CD8+ T cells sorted from blood, sampled in a trial of the OX40 agonist ivuxolimab. This chain connects TRBV19 to TRBJ2-1; 12 bases fit TRBD2. The origin of this receptor is an adult with an advanced solid tumor such as melanoma, head and neck, liver or kidney cancer. The CDR3 nucleotides read TGTGCCAGTATCGAAGGGGGACTAGCGGGCCAGCGGTTCTTC. This sequence encodes CASIEGGLAGQRFF.